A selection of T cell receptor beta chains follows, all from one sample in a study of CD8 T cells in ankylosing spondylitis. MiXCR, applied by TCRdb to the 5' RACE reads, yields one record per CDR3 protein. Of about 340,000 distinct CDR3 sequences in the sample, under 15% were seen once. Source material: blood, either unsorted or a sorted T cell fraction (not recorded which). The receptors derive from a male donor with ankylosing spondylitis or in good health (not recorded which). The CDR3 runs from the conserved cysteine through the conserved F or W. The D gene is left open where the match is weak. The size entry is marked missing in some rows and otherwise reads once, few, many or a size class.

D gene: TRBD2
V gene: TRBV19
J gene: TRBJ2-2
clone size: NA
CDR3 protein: CASSAGLATGELFF
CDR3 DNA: TGTGCCAGTAGTGCCGGACTAGCGACCGGGGAGCTGTTTTTT

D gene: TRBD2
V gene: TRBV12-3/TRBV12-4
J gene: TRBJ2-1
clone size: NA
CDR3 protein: CASSSSTLAGGRQFF
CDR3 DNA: TGTGCCAGCAGCTCCTCTACACTAGCGGGCGGCCGGCAGTTCTTC

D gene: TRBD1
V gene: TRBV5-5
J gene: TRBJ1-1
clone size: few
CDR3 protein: CASSPEGASTEAFF
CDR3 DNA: TGTGCCAGCAGCCCGGAGGGGGCAAGTACTGAAGCTTTCTTT

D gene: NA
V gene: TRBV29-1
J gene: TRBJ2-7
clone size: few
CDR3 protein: CSVEGLNEQYF
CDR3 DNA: TGCAGCGTTGAAGGATTGAACGAGCAGTACTTC

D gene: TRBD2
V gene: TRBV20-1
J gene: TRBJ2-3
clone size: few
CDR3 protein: CSARDPRLAGDTQYF
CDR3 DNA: TGCAGTGCTAGAGATCCGCGGCTAGCGGGAGATACGCAGTATTTT

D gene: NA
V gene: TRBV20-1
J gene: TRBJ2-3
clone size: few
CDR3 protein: CSATASRYKVDTQYF
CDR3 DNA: TGCAGTGCTACCGCCTCCCGATACAAGGTGGATACGCAGTATTTT

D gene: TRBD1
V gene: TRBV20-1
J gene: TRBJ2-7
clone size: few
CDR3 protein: CSATPRTGVRAYEQYF
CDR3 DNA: TGCAGTGCTACTCCCCGGACAGGGGTTCGGGCCTACGAGCAGTACTTC

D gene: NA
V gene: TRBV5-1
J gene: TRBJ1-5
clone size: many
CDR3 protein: CASSLDLGINQPQHF
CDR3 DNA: TGCGCCAGCAGCTTGGATTTAGGGATCAATCAGCCCCAGCATTTT

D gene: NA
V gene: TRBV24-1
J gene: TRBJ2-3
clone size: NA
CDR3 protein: CAIGETNTDTQYF
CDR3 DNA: TGTGCCATTGGGGAGACTAACACAGATACGCAGTATTTT

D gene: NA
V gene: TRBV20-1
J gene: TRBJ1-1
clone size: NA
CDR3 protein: CSAIKGTEAFF
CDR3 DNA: TGCAGTGCTATCAAGGGCACTGAAGCTTTCTTT

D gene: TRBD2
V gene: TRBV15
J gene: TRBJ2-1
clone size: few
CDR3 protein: CATSETSGRAHEQFF
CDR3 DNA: TGTGCCACCAGCGAGACTAGCGGGAGGGCCCATGAGCAGTTCTTC

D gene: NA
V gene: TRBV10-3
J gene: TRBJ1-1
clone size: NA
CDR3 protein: CAISPEGFNTEAFF
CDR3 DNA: TGTGCCATCTCCCCAGAGGGGTTTAACACTGAAGCTTTCTTT

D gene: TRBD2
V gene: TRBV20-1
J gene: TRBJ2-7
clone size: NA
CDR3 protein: CSASRGSSYEQYF
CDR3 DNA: TGCAGTGCTAGTCGCGGGAGCTCCTACGAGCAGTACTTC

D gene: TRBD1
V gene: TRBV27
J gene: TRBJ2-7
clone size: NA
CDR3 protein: CASSPRTGSSSYEQYF
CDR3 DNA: TGTGCCAGCAGTCCTCGGACAGGTTCATCGTCCTACGAGCAGTACTTC

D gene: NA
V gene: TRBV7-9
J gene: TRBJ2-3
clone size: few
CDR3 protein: CASSPTGASGTDTQYF
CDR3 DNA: TGTGCCAGCAGCCCCACAGGGGCTAGCGGAACAGATACGCAGTATTTT

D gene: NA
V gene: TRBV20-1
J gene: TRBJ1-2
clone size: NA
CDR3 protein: CSARGEKDYGYTF
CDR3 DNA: TGCAGTGCGCGGGGGGAAAAGGACTATGGCTACACCTTC

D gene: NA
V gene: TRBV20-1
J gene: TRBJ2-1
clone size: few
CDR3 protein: CSASLLRGREINEQFF
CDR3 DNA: TGCAGTGCCTCCCTTCTTAGGGGTCGCGAAATCAATGAGCAGTTCTTC

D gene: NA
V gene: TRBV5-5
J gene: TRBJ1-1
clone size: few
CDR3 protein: CASSLFGDTEAFF
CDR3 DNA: TGTGCCAGCAGCTTGTTTGGAGACACTGAAGCTTTCTTT

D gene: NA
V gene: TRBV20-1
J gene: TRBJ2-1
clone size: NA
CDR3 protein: CSARLGNEQFF
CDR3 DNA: TGCAGTGCTAGATTGGGTAATGAGCAGTTCTTC

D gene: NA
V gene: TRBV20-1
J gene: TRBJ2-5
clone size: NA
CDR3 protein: CSAHRTAQETQYF
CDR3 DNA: TGCAGTGCCCACCGGACAGCACAAGAGACCCAGTACTTC

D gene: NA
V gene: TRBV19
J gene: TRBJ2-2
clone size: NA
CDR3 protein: CASSPGGQGRTGELFF
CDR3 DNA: TGTGCCAGTAGCCCAGGGGGGCAGGGAAGGACCGGGGAGCTGTTTTTT

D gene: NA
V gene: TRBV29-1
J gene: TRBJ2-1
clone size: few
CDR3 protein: CSVVGSDYNEQFF
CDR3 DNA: TGCAGCGTTGTGGGATCCGACTACAATGAGCAGTTCTTC

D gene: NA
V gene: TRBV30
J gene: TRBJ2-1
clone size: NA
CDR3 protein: CAWGSVEQFF
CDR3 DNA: TGTGCCTGGGGCTCCGTTGAGCAGTTCTTC

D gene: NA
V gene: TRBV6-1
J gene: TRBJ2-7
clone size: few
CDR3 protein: CASSHSGTVDYEQYF
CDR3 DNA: TGTGCCAGCAGTCATTCCGGGACGGTGGACTACGAGCAGTACTTC

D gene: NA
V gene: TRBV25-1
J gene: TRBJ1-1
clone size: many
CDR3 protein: CASSAGNTEAFF
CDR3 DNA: TGTGCCAGCAGTGCGGGGAACACTGAAGCTTTCTTT

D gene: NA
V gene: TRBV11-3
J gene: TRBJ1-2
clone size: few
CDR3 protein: CASSSGPLRDYGYTF
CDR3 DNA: TGTGCCAGCAGCTCGGGCCCTCTCAGAGACTATGGCTACACCTTC

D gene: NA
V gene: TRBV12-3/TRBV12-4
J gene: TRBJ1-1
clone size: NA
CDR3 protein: CASSLDNRYTEAFF
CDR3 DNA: TGTGCCAGCAGTTTAGACAACAGGTACACTGAAGCTTTCTTT

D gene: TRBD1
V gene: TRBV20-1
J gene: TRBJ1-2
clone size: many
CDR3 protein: CSATTGGGSYGYTF
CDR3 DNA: TGCAGTGCCACTACAGGGGGCGGGAGCTATGGCTACACCTTC

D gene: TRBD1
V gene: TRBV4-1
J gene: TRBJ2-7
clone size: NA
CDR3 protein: CASSQVDRGEQYF
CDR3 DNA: TGCGCCAGCAGCCAAGTGGACAGGGGGGAGCAGTACTTC

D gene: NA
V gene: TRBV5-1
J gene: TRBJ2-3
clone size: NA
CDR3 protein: CASSLDGATDTQYF
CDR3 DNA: TGCGCCAGCAGCCTGGACGGAGCTACAGATACGCAGTATTTT

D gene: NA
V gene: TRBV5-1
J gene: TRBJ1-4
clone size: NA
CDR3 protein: CASSAQGGNEKLFF
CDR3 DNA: TGCGCCAGCAGCGCCCAGGGTGGTAATGAAAAACTGTTTTTT

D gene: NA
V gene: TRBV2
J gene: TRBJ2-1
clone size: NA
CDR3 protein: CASSEGWGLDNEQFF
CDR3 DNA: TGTGCCAGCAGTGAAGGGTGGGGGCTAGACAATGAGCAGTTCTTC

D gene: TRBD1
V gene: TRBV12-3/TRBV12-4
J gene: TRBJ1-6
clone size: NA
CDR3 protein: CASSRDRVDNSPLHF
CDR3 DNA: TGTGCCAGCAGTCGGGACAGGGTAGATAATTCACCCCTCCACTTT

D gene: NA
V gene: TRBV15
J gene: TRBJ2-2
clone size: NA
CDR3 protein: CATSRDPNTGELFF
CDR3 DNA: TGTGCCACCAGCAGGGACCCCAACACCGGGGAGCTGTTTTTT

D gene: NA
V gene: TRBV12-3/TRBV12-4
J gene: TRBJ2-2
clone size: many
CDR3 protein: CASRRAGNTGELFF
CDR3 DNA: TGTGCCAGCAGGCGAGCGGGGAACACCGGGGAGCTGTTTTTT

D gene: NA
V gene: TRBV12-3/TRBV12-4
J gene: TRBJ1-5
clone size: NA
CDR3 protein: CASNRQANQPQHF
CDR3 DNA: TGTGCCAGCAATCGACAGGCCAATCAGCCCCAGCATTTT

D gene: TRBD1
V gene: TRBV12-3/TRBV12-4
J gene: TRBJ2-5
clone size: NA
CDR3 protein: CASSSGQGGRAQYF
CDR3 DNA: TGTGCCAGCAGCTCAGGACAGGGAGGAAGGGCCCAGTACTTC

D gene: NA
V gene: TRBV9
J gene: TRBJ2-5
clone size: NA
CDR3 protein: CASSVGLAIVEETQYF
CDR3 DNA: TGTGCCAGCAGCGTAGGCTTAGCGATCGTAGAAGAGACCCAGTACTTC

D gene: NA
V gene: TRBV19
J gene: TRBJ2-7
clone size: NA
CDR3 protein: CASSIVPSPTYEQYF
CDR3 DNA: TGTGCCAGTAGTATAGTTCCTAGCCCTACCTACGAGCAGTACTTC

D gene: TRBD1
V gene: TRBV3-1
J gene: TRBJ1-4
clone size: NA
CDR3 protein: CACSKRAGTVTTNEKLFF
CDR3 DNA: TGTGCCTGCAGCAAGCGAGCCGGGACAGTCACAACTAATGAAAAACTGTTTTTT

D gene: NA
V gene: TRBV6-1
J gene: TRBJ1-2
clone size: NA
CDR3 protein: CASLFPGKYGYTF
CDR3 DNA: TGTGCCAGCCTCTTTCCAGGGAAATATGGCTACACCTTC

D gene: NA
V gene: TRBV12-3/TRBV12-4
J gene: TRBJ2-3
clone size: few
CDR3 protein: CASRPLAPSTDTQYF
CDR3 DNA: TGTGCCAGCAGACCACTGGCTCCTAGCACAGATACGCAGTATTTT

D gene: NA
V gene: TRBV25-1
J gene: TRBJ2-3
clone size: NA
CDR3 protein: CASSEYGRGPGTDTQYF
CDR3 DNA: TGTGCCAGCAGTGAATATGGGAGAGGGCCTGGCACAGATACGCAGTATTTT

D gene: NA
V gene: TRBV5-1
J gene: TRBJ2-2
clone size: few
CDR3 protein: CASRDGGGRGTGELFF
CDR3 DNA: TGCGCCAGCAGGGACGGTGGGGGAAGAGGAACCGGGGAGCTGTTTTTT

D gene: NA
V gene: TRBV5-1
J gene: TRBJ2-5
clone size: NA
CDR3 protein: CASSIRPQETQYF
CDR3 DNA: TGCGCCAGCAGTATACGACCACAAGAGACCCAGTACTTC

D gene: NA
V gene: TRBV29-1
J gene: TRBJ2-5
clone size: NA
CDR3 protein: CSVDGGSGGETQYF
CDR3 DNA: TGCAGCGTTGATGGGGGGAGTGGTGGGGAGACCCAGTACTTC